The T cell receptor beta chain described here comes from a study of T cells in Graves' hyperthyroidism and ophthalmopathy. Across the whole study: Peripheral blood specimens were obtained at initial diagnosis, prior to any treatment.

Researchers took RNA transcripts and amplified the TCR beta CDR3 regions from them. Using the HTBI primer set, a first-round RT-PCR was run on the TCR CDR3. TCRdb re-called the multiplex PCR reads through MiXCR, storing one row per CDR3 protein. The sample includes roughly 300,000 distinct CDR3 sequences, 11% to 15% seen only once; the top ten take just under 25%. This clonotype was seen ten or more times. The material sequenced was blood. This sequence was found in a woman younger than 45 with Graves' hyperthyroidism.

CDR3 bases: TGTGCCAGCATCGGTAGGTACTCCTACAATGAGCAGTTCTTC. Encoded protein: CASIGRYSYNEQFF. J is TRBJ2-1 and V is TRBV28; no firm D call. Germline CDR1 MDHEN, CDR2 SYDVKM. This CDR3 region has 14 residues. The ends were cut back, 7 bases at V and 0 bases at J, with 10 bases in the middle.